This TCR beta chain stems from a study of T cell responses to AZD1222 COVID-19 vaccine. Sequencing was performed with immunoSEQ multiplex PCR; in TCRdb, only in-frame clones are kept and a portion is missing. This sample has about 140,000 clones, with approximately 92% found just once. Concerning this clone itself: Its antigen is not identified.

Trimming removed 5 bases from V and 4 bases from J, with 8 bases in between. Germline CDR1 SEHNR, CDR2 FQNEAQ (reference sequence). This CDR3 contains 12 residues. Study-wide findings and caveats: With two AZD1222 doses given, Spike-specific TCR breadth and depth both rose. Per reports, nearly half of all spike-specific TCRs target regions that are unmutated in variants.

This TCR came from an adult who received the AZD1222 COVID-19 vaccine. This sample comprised peripheral blood, obtained 28 days after the second AZD1222 dose. This chain uses TRBV7-9 with TRBJ1-1, with unresolved D. The CDR3 sequence is CASSNHPTEAFF. CDR3 nucleotide sequence: TGTGCCAGCAGCAACCACCCCACTGAAGCTTTCTTT.